The sequence of this T cell receptor (beta chain) was determined in a study of PD-L1 blockade in urothelial cancer. Study summary: It was at 3 weeks (second dose) and 6 weeks after treatment start that blood was analyzed.

TCRdb's copy holds only in-frame clones and misses some; the assay was immunoSEQ multiplex PCR. Of 40,000 to 50,000 clones listed, approximately 83% are singletons. CDR1 and CDR2 (germline): SGHTA, FQGNSA. This CDR3 region has 15 residues. V was clipped by 6 bases and J by 4 bases; unmatched bases: 7. Time point here: peripheral blood 6 weeks after treatment start. The study collected 1 to 8 samples per patient, pretreatment and on-treatment. The input for sequencing was PBMCs, taken around atezolizumab (anti-PD-L1) treatment. The origin of this receptor is a man in his fifties or sixties with urothelial cancer. The J gene is TRBJ2-2, the V gene TRBV7-2; the match to TRBD2 covers 8 bases. The CDR3 sequence: CASRLGGEGTGELFF. The CDR3 coding sequence is TGTGCCAGCAGACTCGGGGGGGAAGGCACCGGGGAGCTGTTTTTT.